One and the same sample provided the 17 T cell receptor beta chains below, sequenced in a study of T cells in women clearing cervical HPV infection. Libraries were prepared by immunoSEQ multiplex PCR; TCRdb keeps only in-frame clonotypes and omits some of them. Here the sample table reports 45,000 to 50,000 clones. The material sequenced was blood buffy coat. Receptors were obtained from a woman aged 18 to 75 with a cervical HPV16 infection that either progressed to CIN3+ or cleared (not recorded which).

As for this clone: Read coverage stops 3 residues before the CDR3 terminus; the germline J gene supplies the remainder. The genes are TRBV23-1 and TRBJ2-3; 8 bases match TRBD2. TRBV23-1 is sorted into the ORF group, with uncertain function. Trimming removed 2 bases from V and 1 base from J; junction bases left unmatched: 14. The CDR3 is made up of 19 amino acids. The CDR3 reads CASSQTRGLALIRTDTQYF. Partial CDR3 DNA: TGCGCCAGCAGTCAAACCCGAGGACTAGCCCTAATTCGCACAGATACG.

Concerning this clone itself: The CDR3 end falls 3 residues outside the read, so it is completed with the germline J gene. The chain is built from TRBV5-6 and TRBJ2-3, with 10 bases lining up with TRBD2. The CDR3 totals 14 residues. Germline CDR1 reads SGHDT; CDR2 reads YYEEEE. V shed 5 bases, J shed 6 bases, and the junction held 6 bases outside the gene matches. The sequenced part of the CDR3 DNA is TGTGCCAGCAGTCTCCCTAGCGGGGGTGATACG. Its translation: CASSLPSGGDT. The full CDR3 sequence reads CASSLPSGGDTQYF.

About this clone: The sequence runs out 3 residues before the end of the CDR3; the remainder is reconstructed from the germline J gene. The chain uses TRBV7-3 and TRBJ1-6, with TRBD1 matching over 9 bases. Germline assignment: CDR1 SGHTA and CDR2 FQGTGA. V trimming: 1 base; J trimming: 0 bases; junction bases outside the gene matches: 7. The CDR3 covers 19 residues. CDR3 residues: CASSLSRQGVGSYNSPLHF. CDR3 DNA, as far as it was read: TGTGCCAGCAGCTTAAGTCGACAGGGGGTAGGCTCCTATAATTCACCC.

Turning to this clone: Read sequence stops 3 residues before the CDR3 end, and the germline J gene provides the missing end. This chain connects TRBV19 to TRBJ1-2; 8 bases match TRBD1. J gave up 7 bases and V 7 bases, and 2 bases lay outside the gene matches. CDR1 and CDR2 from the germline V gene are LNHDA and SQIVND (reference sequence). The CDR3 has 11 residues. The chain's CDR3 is CASTGQAGYTF. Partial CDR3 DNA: TGTGCCAGTACGGGACAGGCTGGC.

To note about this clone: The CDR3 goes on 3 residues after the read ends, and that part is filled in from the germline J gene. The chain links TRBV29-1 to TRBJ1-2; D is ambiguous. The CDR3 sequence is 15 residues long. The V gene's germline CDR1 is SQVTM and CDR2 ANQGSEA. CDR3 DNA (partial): TGCAGCGTTGAAGATCGAAGGAGATACCCGGGGGGC. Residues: CSVEDRRRYPGG. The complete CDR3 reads CSVEDRRRYPGGYTF.

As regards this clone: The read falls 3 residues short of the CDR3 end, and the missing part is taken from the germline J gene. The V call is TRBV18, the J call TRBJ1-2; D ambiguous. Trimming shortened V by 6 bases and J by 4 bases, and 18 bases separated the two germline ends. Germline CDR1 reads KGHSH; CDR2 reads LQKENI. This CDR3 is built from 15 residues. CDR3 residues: CASSREISVIYGYTF. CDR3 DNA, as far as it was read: TGTGCCAGCTCCCGTGAAATCAGTGTCATCTATGGC.

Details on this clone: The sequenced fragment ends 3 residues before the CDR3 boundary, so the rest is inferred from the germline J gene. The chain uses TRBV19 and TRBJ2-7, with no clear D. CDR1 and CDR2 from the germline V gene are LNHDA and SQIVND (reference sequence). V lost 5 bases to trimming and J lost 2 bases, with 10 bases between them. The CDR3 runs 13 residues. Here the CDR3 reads CASSFGRPYEQYF. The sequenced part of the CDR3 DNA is TGTGCCAGTAGTTTCGGCAGGCCCTACGAG.

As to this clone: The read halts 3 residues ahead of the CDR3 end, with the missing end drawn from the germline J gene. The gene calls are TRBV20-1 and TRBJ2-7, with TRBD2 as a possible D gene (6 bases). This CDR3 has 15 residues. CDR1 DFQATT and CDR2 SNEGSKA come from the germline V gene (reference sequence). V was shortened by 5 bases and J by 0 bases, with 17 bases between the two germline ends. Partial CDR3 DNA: TGCAGTGCTGACCGATTGAGCGGGCCCTCCTACGAG. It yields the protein CSADRLSGPSYE. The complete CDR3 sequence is CSADRLSGPSYEQYF.

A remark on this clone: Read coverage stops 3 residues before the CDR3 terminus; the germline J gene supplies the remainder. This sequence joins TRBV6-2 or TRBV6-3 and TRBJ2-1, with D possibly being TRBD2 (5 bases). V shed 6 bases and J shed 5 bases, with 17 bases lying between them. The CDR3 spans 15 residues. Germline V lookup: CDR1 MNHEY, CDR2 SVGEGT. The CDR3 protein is CASSRLLRLDNEQFF. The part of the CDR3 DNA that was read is TGTGCCAGCAGCCGACTACTCCGCTTGGACAATGAG.

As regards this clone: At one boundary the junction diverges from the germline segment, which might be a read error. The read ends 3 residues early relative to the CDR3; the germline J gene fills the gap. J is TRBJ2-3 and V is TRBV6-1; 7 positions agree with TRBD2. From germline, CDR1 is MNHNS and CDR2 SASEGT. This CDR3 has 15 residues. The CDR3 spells CASGDPGLTTDTQYF. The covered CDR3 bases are TGTGCCAGCGGTGATCCGGGACTAACCACAGATACG.

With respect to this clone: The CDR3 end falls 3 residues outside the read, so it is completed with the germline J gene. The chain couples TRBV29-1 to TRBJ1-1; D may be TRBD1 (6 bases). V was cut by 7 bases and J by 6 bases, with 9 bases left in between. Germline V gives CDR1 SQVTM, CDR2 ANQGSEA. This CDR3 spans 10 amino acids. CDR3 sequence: CSARQAEAFF. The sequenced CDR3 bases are TGCAGCGCCCGACAGGCTGAA.

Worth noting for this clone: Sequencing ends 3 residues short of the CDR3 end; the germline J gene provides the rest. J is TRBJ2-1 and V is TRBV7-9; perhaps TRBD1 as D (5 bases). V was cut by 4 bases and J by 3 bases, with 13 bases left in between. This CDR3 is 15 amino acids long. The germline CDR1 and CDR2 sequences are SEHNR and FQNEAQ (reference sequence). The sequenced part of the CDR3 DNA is TGTGCCAGCAGCTCGACAGTAAATTACTACAATGAG. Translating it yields CASSSTVNYYNE. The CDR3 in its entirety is CASSSTVNYYNEQFF.

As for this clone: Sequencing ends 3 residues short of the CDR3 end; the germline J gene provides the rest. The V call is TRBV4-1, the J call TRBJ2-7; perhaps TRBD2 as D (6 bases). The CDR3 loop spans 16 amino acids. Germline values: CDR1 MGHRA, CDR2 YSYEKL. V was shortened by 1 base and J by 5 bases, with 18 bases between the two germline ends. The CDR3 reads CASSQVYSAGSHEQYF. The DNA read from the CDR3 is TGCGCCAGCAGCCAAGTTTATTCGGCGGGGTCCCACGAG.

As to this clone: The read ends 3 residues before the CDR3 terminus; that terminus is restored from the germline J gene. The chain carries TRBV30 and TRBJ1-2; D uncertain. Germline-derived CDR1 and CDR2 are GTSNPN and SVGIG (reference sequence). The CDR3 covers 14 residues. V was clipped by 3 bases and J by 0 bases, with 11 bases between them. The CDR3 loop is CAWSPLRANYGYTF. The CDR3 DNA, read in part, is TGTGCCTGGAGCCCACTCCGGGCTAACTATGGC. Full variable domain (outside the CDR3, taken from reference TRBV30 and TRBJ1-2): SQTIHQWPATLVQPVGSPLSLECTVEGTSNPNLYWYRQAAGRGLQLLFYSVGIGQISSEVPQNLSASRPQDRQFILSSKKLLLSDSGFYLCAWSPLRANYGYTFGSGTRLTVV.

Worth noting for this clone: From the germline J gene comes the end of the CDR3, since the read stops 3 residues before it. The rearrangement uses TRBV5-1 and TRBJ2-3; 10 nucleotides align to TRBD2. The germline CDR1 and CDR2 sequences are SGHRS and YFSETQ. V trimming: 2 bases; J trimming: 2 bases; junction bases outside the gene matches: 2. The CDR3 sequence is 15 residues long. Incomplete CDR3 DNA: TGCGCCAGCAGCTTCCTAGCGGGGGACACAGATACG. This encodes CASSFLAGDTDT. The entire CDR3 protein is CASSFLAGDTDTQYF. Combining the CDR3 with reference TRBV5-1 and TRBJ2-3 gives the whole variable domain KAGVTQTPRYLIKTRGQQVTLSCSPISGHRSVSWYQQTPGQGLQFLFEYFSETQRNKGNFPGRFSGRQFSNSRSEMNVSTLELGDSALYLCASSFLAGDTDTQYFGPGTRLTVL.

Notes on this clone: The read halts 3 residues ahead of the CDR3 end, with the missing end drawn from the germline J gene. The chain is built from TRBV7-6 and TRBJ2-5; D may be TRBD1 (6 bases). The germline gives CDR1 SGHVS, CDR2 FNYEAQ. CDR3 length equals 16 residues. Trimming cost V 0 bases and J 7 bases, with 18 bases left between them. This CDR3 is CASSLATYRELATQYF. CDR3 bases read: TGTGCCAGCAGCTTAGCTACATACAGGGAGCTGGCGACC.

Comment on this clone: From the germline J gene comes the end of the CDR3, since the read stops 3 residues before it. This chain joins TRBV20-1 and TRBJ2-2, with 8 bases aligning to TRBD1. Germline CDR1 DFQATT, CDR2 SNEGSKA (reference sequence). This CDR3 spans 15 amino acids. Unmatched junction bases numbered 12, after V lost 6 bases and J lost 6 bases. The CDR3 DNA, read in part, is TGCAGTGCCTCCTCGCAGGGGGCAAGTTCCGGGGAG. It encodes CSASSQGASSGE. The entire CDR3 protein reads CSASSQGASSGELFF.